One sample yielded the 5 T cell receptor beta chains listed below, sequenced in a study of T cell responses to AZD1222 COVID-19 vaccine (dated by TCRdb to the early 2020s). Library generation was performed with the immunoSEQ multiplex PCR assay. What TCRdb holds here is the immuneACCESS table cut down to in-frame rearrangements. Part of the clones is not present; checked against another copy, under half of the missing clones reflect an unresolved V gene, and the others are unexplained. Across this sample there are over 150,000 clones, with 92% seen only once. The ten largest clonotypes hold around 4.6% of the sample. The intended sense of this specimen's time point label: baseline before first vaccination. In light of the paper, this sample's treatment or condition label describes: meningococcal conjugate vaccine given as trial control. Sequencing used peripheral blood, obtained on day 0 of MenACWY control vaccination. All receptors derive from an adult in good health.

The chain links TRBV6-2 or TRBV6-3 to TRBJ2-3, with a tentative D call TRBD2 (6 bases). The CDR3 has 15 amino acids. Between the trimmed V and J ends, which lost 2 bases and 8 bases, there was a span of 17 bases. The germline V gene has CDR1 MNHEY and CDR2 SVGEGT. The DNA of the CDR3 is TGTGCCAGCAGTTACGTGGTCAGGGCCGGGAGTACGCAGTATTTT. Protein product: CASSYVVRAGSTQYF.

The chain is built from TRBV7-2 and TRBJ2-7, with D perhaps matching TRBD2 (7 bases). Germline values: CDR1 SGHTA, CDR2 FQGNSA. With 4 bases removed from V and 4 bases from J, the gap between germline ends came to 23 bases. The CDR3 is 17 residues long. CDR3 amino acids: CASSSSRTRGGSYEQYF. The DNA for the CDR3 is TGTGCCAGCAGCTCCTCGAGGACAAGGGGGGGTTCGTACGAGCAGTACTTC.

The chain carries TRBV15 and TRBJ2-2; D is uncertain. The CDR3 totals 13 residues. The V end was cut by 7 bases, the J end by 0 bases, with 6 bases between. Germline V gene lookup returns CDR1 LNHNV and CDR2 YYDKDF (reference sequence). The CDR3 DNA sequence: TGTGCCACCACCAGGTCGAACACCGGGGAGCTGTTTTTT. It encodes CATTRSNTGELFF.

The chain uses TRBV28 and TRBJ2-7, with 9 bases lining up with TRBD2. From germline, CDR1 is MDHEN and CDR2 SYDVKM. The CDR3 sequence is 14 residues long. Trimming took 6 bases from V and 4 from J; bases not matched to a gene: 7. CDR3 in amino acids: CASRFSGSLYEQYF. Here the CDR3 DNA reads TGTGCCAGCAGGTTTAGCGGGAGTCTATACGAGCAGTACTTC.

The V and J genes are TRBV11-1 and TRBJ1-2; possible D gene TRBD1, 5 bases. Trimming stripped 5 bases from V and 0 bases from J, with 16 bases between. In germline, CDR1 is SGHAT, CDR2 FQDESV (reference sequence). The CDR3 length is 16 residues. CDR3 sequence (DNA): TGTGCCAGCAGCCCCGGGGGAGGTTCGACTAACTATGGCTACACCTTC. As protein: CASSPGGGSTNYGYTF.